The 5 T cell receptor beta chains below all came from one sample that was sequenced in a study of cytomegalovirus exposure and HLA in healthy donors. 60 Vbeta and 13 Jbeta primers were used in PCR. Measured with immunoSEQ multiplex PCR; TCRdb has only the in-frame clones, and not every one. The data contain approximately 74,000 clones, approximately 80% of them singletons. Sequencing was performed on PBMCs. These receptors were taken from a woman aged 25 to 45 in good health and CMV-seronegative.

CDR3 sequence reads: CASTCRESSSYNEQFF. The CDR3 nucleotides are TGTGCCAGCACCTGTCGGGAATCCAGCTCCTACAATGAGCAGTTCTTC. The genes are TRBV9 and TRBJ2-1; possibly TRBD2 for D (5 bases). V was cut by 6 bases and J by 0 bases, with 16 bases left in between. From germline, CDR1 is SGDLS and CDR2 YYNGEE. This CDR3 is built from 16 residues.

The chain joins TRBV30 to TRBJ2-1; no clear D. The V gene's germline CDR1 is GTSNPN and CDR2 SVGIG (reference sequence). V was clipped by 3 bases and J by 6 bases, with 6 bases between them. CDR3 length equals 11 residues. CDR3 sequence: CAWRLVNEQFF. The CDR3 bases are TGTGCCTGGAGACTCGTCAATGAGCAGTTCTTC.

This clone appeared a single time. The chain has TRBV5-1 and TRBJ1-2, with TRBD1 matching 8 bases. This CDR3 spans 15 amino acids. Germline CDR1 is SGHRS and CDR2 is YFSETQ. V trimming: 0 bases; J trimming: 4 bases; junction bases outside the gene matches: 5. CDR3 DNA: TGCGCCAGCAGCTTGGGTGGGACAGGCTCCTATGGCTACACCTTC. This translates into CASSLGGTGSYGYTF.

V gene TRBV18 combines with J gene TRBJ1-1; D gene ambiguous. The CDR3 covers 13 residues. Germline assignment: CDR1 KGHSH and CDR2 LQKENI. Trimming left V 5 bases short and J 1 base short, with 8 bases between. The DNA for the CDR3 is TGTGCCAGCTCAATTGCGGGGAACACTGAAGCTTTCTTT. This codes for CASSIAGNTEAFF.

The chain links TRBV2 to TRBJ1-6; D unclear. V was trimmed by 7 bases and J by 6 bases, leaving 10 bases between them. The CDR3 has 13 residues. From germline, CDR1 is SNHLY and CDR2 FYNNEI. CDR3: CASKWQFNSPLHF. CDR3 DNA sequence: TGTGCCAGCAAATGGCAGTTTAATTCACCCCTCCACTTT.